The 20 T cell receptor beta chains given below trace back to one sample, sequenced in a study of blood T cell repertoires in COVID-19. Clones were sequenced by immunoSEQ multiplex PCR, and TCRdb holds only the in-frame ones, with some missing. This sample has some 120,000 clones; about 88% occur once, and the top ten carry approximately 1.1%. The specimen sequenced was peripheral blood. The receptors derive from a woman older than 75 with acute or convalescent COVID-19.

In its sample, this clone was seen once. The chain uses TRBV6-4 and TRBJ1-2; tentatively, D is TRBD1 (5 bases). Trimming stripped 4 bases from V and 7 bases from J, with 16 bases between. This CDR3 is 14 amino acids long. Germline CDR1 is MRHNA and CDR2 is SNTAGT. The CDR3 loop is CASSALAQGGGYTF. For the CDR3, the DNA is TGTGCCAGCAGTGCTCTGGCTCAGGGTGGTGGCTACACCTTC.

J is TRBJ2-5 and V is TRBV6-5; TRBD1 agrees at 7 bases. The germline gives CDR1 MNHEY, CDR2 SVGAGI. The CDR3 runs to 15 residues. Trimming at V came to 7 bases and at J to 0 bases, leaving 8 bases not matched to a gene. DNA for the CDR3: TGTGCCAGCACCTTAACAGGGGTTCACCAAGAGACCCAGTACTTC. Protein: CASTLTGVHQETQYF.

The chain carries TRBV5-4 and TRBJ2-1; D might be TRBD1 (6 bases). The CDR3 extends over 13 amino acids. Trimming removed 0 bases from V and 8 bases from J, with 9 bases in between. Germline V CDR1 and CDR2: SGHNT, YYREEE (reference sequence). This CDR3 is CASSLAKGDEQFF. For the CDR3, the DNA is TGTGCCAGCAGCTTGGCCAAGGGGGATGAGCAGTTCTTC.

The rearrangement links TRBV18 to TRBJ2-3, with D perhaps TRBD1 (7 bases). Looked up from germline, CDR1 is KGHSH and CDR2 is LQKENI. The CDR3 is 15 amino acids. The V end lost 4 bases, the J end lost 2 bases, and 13 bases lay between the germline ends. Here the CDR3 DNA reads TGTGCCAGCTCACTCGGACAGGACTACACAGATACGCAGTATTTT. Protein: CASSLGQDYTDTQYF.

The chain has TRBV5-1 and TRBJ2-7; TRBD2 matches at 10 bases. J was trimmed by 0 bases and V by 4 bases; bases with no gene match: 13. This CDR3 comprises 18 residues. CDR1 and CDR2 from the germline V gene are SGHRS and YFSETQ. Here the CDR3 DNA reads TGCGCCAGCAGCCTCCGAGCCCCTACTAGCGGGGTCTCCTACGAGCAGTACTTC. The encoded protein is CASSLRAPTSGVSYEQYF.

V usage is TRBV3-1 (or the pseudogene TRBV3-2) and J usage is TRBJ2-1; 7 bases fit TRBD2. The CDR3 has 15 amino acids. CDR1 and CDR2 from the germline V gene are LGHDT and YNNKEL (reference sequence). Trimming removed 2 bases from V and 7 bases from J; junction bases left unmatched: 8. The CDR3 loop reads CASSQFSGKSNEQFF. The CDR3, as DNA: TGTGCCAGCAGCCAATTCAGCGGGAAGAGTAATGAGCAGTTCTTC.

The CDR3 here is CASRPTGGNEQFF. The DNA of the CDR3 is TGTGCCAGCAGACCCACAGGGGGCAATGAGCAGTTCTTC. V is TRBV28 and J is TRBJ2-1; 8 nucleotides agree with TRBD1. V gave up 6 bases and J gave up 6 bases; unmatched junction bases: 4. The CDR3 sequence is 13 residues long. Per germline, CDR1 MDHEN and CDR2 SYDVKM.

The chain uses TRBV3-1 (or the pseudogene TRBV3-2) and TRBJ2-3; 10 nucleotides line up with TRBD2. CDR1 is LGHDT, CDR2 YNNKEL, per germline (reference sequence). The junction had 6 bases not matched to a gene; V was cut back by 4 bases and J by 2 bases. The CDR3 is 16 amino acids. The CDR3 reads CASSPSSGSFTDTQYF. In DNA, the CDR3 is TGTGCCAGCAGCCCTTCTAGCGGGAGTTTCACAGATACGCAGTATTTT.

The chain links TRBV3-1 (or the pseudogene TRBV3-2) to TRBJ2-5; 10 bases agree with TRBD1. The germline V gene has CDR1 LGHDT and CDR2 YNNKEL (reference sequence). J lost 2 bases, V lost 5 bases, and 8 bases had no gene match. There are 16 residues in the CDR3. The CDR3 region is CASSDYGDRGQETQYF. CDR3 DNA: TGTGCCAGCAGCGATTATGGGGACAGGGGACAAGAGACCCAGTACTTC.

The chain is built from TRBV5-4 and TRBJ2-6, with D maybe TRBD2 (6 bases). The CDR3 loop spans 18 amino acids. V lost 0 bases to trimming and J lost 0 bases, with 13 bases between them. Germline CDR1 SGHNT, CDR2 YYREEE (reference sequence). In DNA, the CDR3 is TGTGCCAGCAGCTTGGGGCGGGGTTCGAACTCTGGGGCCAACGTCCTGACTTTC. It specifies CASSLGRGSNSGANVLTF.

The V and J genes are TRBV5-1 and TRBJ1-3, with D unclear. CDR1 is SGHRS, CDR2 YFSETQ, per germline. V lost 4 bases, J lost 0 bases, and 8 bases lay in between. The CDR3 extends over 14 amino acids. CDR3 bases: TGCGCCAGCAGCGTTTCGTCCTCTGGAAACACCATATATTTT. Translating it yields CASSVSSSGNTIYF.

V gene TRBV11-1 combines with J gene TRBJ2-2, with D perhaps matching TRBD1 (6 bases). The ends were cut back, 5 bases at V and 0 bases at J, with 10 bases in the middle. Germline V lookup: CDR1 SGHAT, CDR2 FQDESV (reference sequence). The CDR3 extends over 15 amino acids. CDR3 nucleotide sequence: TGTGCCAGCAGCGCTGGACAGTCGAACACCGGGGAGCTGTTTTTT. Encoded protein: CASSAGQSNTGELFF.

The V call is TRBV7-8, the J call TRBJ1-5, with D maybe TRBD1 (5 bases). V lost 1 base and J lost 6, with 13 bases in between. Germline V gene sequence: CDR1 SGHVS, CDR2 FQNEAQ. The CDR3 is 15 amino acids. CDR3 nucleotides: TGTGCCAGCAGCTTAGAAGCCCACAGGACTCAGCCCCAGCATTTT. Amino acids: CASSLEAHRTQPQHF.

The V and J genes are TRBV5-6 and TRBJ1-2; D unresolved. Germline loops: CDR1 SGHDT, CDR2 YYEEEE. This CDR3 comprises 14 residues. The V end lost 3 bases, the J end lost 0 bases, and 9 bases lay between the germline ends. The CDR3 reads CASSWKGANYGYTF. DNA for the CDR3: TGTGCCAGCAGCTGGAAGGGAGCTAACTATGGCTACACCTTC.

The gene calls are TRBV30 and TRBJ2-1; no firm D call. The CDR3 is 13 residues long. The V and J ends lost 0 bases and 2 bases respectively, with 5 bases between them. Germline lookup yields CDR1 GTSNPN and CDR2 SVGIG (reference sequence). CDR3 DNA: TGTGCCTGGAGTGTACTGACCTACAATGAGCAGTTCTTC. Its protein is CAWSVLTYNEQFF.

In its sample, this clone was seen once. The chain recombines TRBV7-9 with TRBJ1-1; TRBD1 matches at 7 bases. The CDR3 has 14 residues. Germline values: CDR1 SEHNR, CDR2 FQNEAQ (reference sequence). V lost 5 bases, J lost 3 bases, and 6 bases stayed unmatched. The CDR3 protein is CASSAGTVDTEAFF. CDR3 DNA sequence: TGTGCCAGCAGCGCAGGGACAGTGGACACTGAAGCTTTCTTT. The complete variable domain, with remaining parts taken from reference TRBV7-9 and TRBJ1-1, reads DTGVSQNPRHKITKRGQNVTFRCDPISEHNRLYWYRQTLGQGPEFLTYFQNEAQLEKSRLLSDRFSAERPKGSFSTLEIQRTEQGDSAMYLCASSAGTVDTEAFFGQGTRLTVV.

V gene TRBV24-1 combines with J gene TRBJ1-2, with D possibly being TRBD1 (5 bases). Trimming cost V 4 bases and J 8 bases, with 16 bases left between them. The CDR3 consists of 14 residues. The germline CDR1 and CDR2 sequences are KGHDR and SFDVKD. CDR3 nucleotide sequence: TGTGCCACCAGTGACCACGACAGTCCGGAAGGCTACACCTTC. Amino acid sequence: CATSDHDSPEGYTF.

This clone was counted between two and nine times. The chain couples TRBV6-6 to TRBJ2-2, with 7 positions matching TRBD1. The V gene's germline CDR1 is MNHNY and CDR2 SVGAGI (reference sequence). The CDR3 covers 17 residues. Trimming took 6 bases from V and 6 from J; bases not matched to a gene: 16. The CDR3 loop reads CASRRTGVGGISGELFF. In DNA form, the CDR3 reads TGTGCCAGCAGGCGAACAGGGGTTGGTGGGATATCCGGGGAGCTGTTTTTT.

This clone was seen more than once but under ten times. V is TRBV11-2 and J is TRBJ1-2, with 8 positions matching TRBD1. Germline CDR1 SGHAT, CDR2 FQNNGV. The CDR3 has 15 residues. V lost 0 bases, J lost 2 bases, and 2 bases stayed unmatched. Here the CDR3 DNA reads TGTGCCAGCAGCTTAGATCGGACAGGGAACTATGGCTACACCTTC. As protein: CASSLDRTGNYGYTF.

The CDR3, as DNA: TGCAGCGGGAGGACAGGGGACTTACGAGAAAACTATGGCTACACCTTC. Translation gives CSGRTGDLRENYGYTF. The chain employs TRBV29-1 and TRBJ1-2, with TRBD1 matching over 9 bases. Germline lookup yields CDR1 SQVTM and CDR2 ANQGSEA. V dropped 7 bases and J dropped 2; count of bases not matched to a gene: 14. This CDR3 comprises 16 residues.